This is a list of T cell receptor beta chains from one sample in a study of blood T cell repertoires in COVID-19. Clones were read by immunoSEQ multiplex PCR, and TCRdb kept only the in-frame ones, dropping some. This sample carries around 76,000 clones, more than 65% of them seen once, and the ten largest clones take over 25%. Sequences were obtained from peripheral blood. The receptors derive from a woman aged 80 or over with active or convalescent COVID-19. Both conserved end residues are part of each CDR3.

j_call: TRBJ2-7
v_call: TRBV3-1/TRBV3-2
cdr3_aa: CASSLPGQGVYEQYF

j_call: TRBJ1-6
v_call: TRBV27
cdr3_aa: CASSLPNQPLHF

j_call: TRBJ2-1
v_call: TRBV6-6
cdr3_aa: CASSLLRQGTHNEQFF

j_call: TRBJ1-1
v_call: TRBV11-2
cdr3_aa: CASSWGMVDRGRNTEAFF

j_call: TRBJ1-5
v_call: TRBV2
cdr3_aa: CASSGRGEGNQPQHF

j_call: TRBJ1-1
v_call: TRBV9
cdr3_aa: CASSVTVNTEAFF

j_call: TRBJ2-6
v_call: TRBV29-1
cdr3_aa: CSVVTGISGANVLTF

j_call: TRBJ1-2
v_call: TRBV6-1
cdr3_aa: CASSEGVGGNYGYTF

j_call: TRBJ2-7
v_call: TRBV13
cdr3_aa: CASSKGKLASYEQYF

j_call: TRBJ1-4
v_call: TRBV3-1/TRBV3-2
cdr3_aa: CASSLPGQGDEKLFF

j_call: TRBJ2-2
v_call: TRBV5-4
cdr3_aa: CASHNRGQGITGELFF

j_call: TRBJ1-3
v_call: TRBV27
cdr3_aa: CASSARTALSGNTIYF

j_call: TRBJ1-1
v_call: TRBV7-9
cdr3_aa: CASSFTAEAFF

j_call: TRBJ2-5
v_call: TRBV24-1
cdr3_aa: CATSDPKSEQETQYF

j_call: TRBJ1-5
v_call: TRBV5-1
cdr3_aa: CASSSTGNQPQHF

j_call: TRBJ2-1
v_call: TRBV9
cdr3_aa: CASSPRDKSHNEQFF

j_call: TRBJ1-5
v_call: TRBV3-1/TRBV3-2
cdr3_aa: CASSQDRNQPQHF

j_call: TRBJ2-5
v_call: TRBV7-8
cdr3_aa: CASSSAGVQETQYF

j_call: TRBJ2-5
v_call: TRBV5-1
cdr3_aa: CASSGGPEETQYF

j_call: TRBJ2-7
v_call: TRBV11-2
cdr3_aa: CASSPGLAGPGEQYF

j_call: TRBJ2-2
v_call: TRBV7-6
cdr3_aa: CASSRTQGVLTGELFF

j_call: TRBJ2-3
v_call: TRBV18
cdr3_aa: CASSPAGGHDTQYF

j_call: TRBJ2-6
v_call: TRBV3-1/TRBV3-2
cdr3_aa: CASSQPAAGANVLTF

j_call: TRBJ2-7
v_call: TRBV11-2
cdr3_aa: CASSTRTSRWEQYF

j_call: TRBJ1-4
v_call: TRBV4-3
cdr3_aa: CASSPYREGSELFF

j_call: TRBJ2-7
v_call: TRBV7-6
cdr3_aa: CASSLAPLQGSYEQYF

j_call: TRBJ2-2
v_call: TRBV27
cdr3_aa: CASRSIGGLENTGELFF

j_call: TRBJ1-1
v_call: TRBV7-9
cdr3_aa: CASSSGQKNTEAFF

j_call: TRBJ1-6
v_call: TRBV5-3
cdr3_aa: CARSYDREGNSPLHF

j_call: TRBJ2-5
v_call: TRBV5-6
cdr3_aa: CASSNLGAGEETQYF

j_call: TRBJ2-1
v_call: TRBV6-5
cdr3_aa: CASSYNGGGQGKQFF

j_call: TRBJ2-2
v_call: TRBV2
cdr3_aa: CASSLRTSGGEGGELFF

j_call: TRBJ1-3
v_call: TRBV11-2
cdr3_aa: CASSWGGADTIYF

j_call: TRBJ2-2
v_call: TRBV5-1
cdr3_aa: CASSWASGVRGGELFF

j_call: TRBJ2-5
v_call: TRBV9
cdr3_aa: CASSVGGETQYF